This passage covers 18 T cell receptor beta chains from one sample sequenced in a study of blood T cell repertoires in COVID-19. Produced via immunoSEQ multiplex PCR; TCRdb's table is partial and in-frame only. The sample contains about 25,000 clones, 87% of which appear only once. The source material was peripheral blood. The source is a human donor with active COVID-19. The donor label of this sample is uncertain.

This chain links TRBV10-3 with TRBJ1-1, with D perhaps matching TRBD1 (5 bases). Per germline, CDR1 ENHRY and CDR2 SYGVKD. With 5 bases removed from V and 1 base from J, the gap between germline ends came to 11 bases. The CDR3 extends over 14 amino acids. The CDR3 reads CAISSGWTNTEAFF. The CDR3 DNA follows: TGTGCCATCAGTTCAGGGTGGACGAACACTGAAGCTTTCTTT.

The V call is TRBV5-6, the J call TRBJ2-2; maybe TRBD1 (7 bases). Germline values: CDR1 SGHDT, CDR2 YYEEEE. V dropped 1 base and J dropped 5 bases, with 12 bases sitting between them. This CDR3 is built from 15 residues. CDR3 amino acids: CASSLLSGGTGELFF. The CDR3 bases are TGTGCCAGCAGCTTGCTCTCAGGGGGGACCGGGGAGCTGTTTTTT.

J is TRBJ2-3 and V is TRBV7-9; D is perhaps TRBD2 (5 bases). The germline V gene has CDR1 SEHNR and CDR2 FQNEAQ (reference sequence). Trimming removed 7 bases at V and 11 bases at J, with 16 bases between. The CDR3 runs to 12 residues. CDR3 nucleotides: TGTGCCAGCACCAAGAACGAGGGAGAGCAGTATTTT. This translates into CASTKNEGEQYF.

The rearrangement uses TRBV27 and TRBJ1-2; D is undetermined. Per the germline V gene, CDR1 is MNHEY and CDR2 is SMNVEV (reference sequence). CDR3 length: 16 amino acids. Trimming cost V 4 bases and J 8 bases, with 23 bases left between them. The CDR3 nucleotides read TGTGCCAGCAGTTCTCTGACTGGTGCCGCACGGAGGGGCTACACCTTC. Amino acid sequence: CASSSLTGAARRGYTF.

V gene TRBV25-1 combines with J gene TRBJ2-5; 9 nucleotides match TRBD1. Germline trimming cut 8 bases from V and 3 bases from J; bases unmatched to any gene: 4. From germline, CDR1 is MGHDK and CDR2 SYGVNS. This CDR3 spans 13 amino acids. Written as DNA, the CDR3 is TGTGCCAGCTCGGACAGGGGCAAAGAGACCCAGTACTTC. Translation gives CASSDRGKETQYF.

This rearrangement joins TRBV29-1 to TRBJ1-1; D is undetermined. Germline assignment: CDR1 SQVTM and CDR2 ANQGSEA. CDR3 length: 12 residues. The V end lost 7 bases, the J end lost 1 base, and 10 bases lay between the germline ends. The DNA of the CDR3 is TGCAGCGGCCGGGTTACGAACACTGAAGCTTTCTTT. Translated, it gives CSGRVTNTEAFF.

V gene TRBV30 combines with J gene TRBJ1-2; possibly TRBD1 for D (5 bases). CDR3 size: 13 residues. CDR1 and CDR2 from the germline V gene are GTSNPN and SVGIG (reference sequence). V was trimmed by 2 bases and J by 4 bases, leaving 11 bases between them. CDR3 DNA sequence: TGTGCCTGGAGTTTCAGGGTAGGCTATGGCTACACCTTC. Its protein is CAWSFRVGYGYTF.

A note on this clone: At one of its ends the junction is not consistent with the germline gene, which may arise from a read error. The rearrangement joins TRBV19 to TRBJ2-1; D is undetermined. Germline assignment: CDR1 LNHDA and CDR2 SQIVND (reference sequence). The CDR3 sequence is 15 residues long. The CDR3 is CASSMRPASHNEQFF. The CDR3 DNA reads as TGTGCCAGTAGTATGAGGCCAGCCTCCCACAATGAGCAGTTCTTC.

The chain combines TRBV7-3 with TRBJ2-1; D possibly corresponds to TRBD2 (6 bases). V shed 7 bases and J shed 6 bases, with 19 bases lying between them. The CDR3 is made up of 15 amino acids. In germline, CDR1 is SGHTA, CDR2 FQGTGA. The chain's CDR3 is CASILIAATLNEQFF. The CDR3 nucleotides are TGTGCCAGCATCCTCATAGCGGCAACCCTCAATGAGCAGTTCTTC. The full variable domain, with the rest looked up from reference TRBV7-3 and TRBJ2-1, is GAGVSQTPSNKVTEKGKYVELRCDPISGHTALYWYRQSLGQGPEFLIYFQGTGAADDSGLPNDRFFAVRPEGSVSTLKIQRTERGDSAVYLCASILIAATLNEQFFGPGTRLTVL.

This clone was observed a handful of times. Other DNA sequences of this sample code for an identical CDR3. The chain combines TRBV10-2 with TRBJ1-5; tentative D call: TRBD1 (6 bases). V dropped 0 bases and J dropped 4 bases, with 7 bases sitting between them. The CDR3 is made up of 14 amino acids. CDR1 and CDR2 (germline): WSHSY, SAAADI. The CDR3 bases are TGCGCCAGCAGTGAGTCGGGGACAAATCAGCCCCAGCATTTT. It codes for CASSESGTNQPQHF.

This clone appeared once. The rearrangement uses TRBV27 and TRBJ2-3, with 10 bases identical to TRBD2. Looked up from germline, CDR1 is MNHEY and CDR2 is SMNVEV (reference sequence). CDR3 size: 16 residues. The J segment lost 5 bases and the V segment lost 2 bases, leaving 7 bases of the junction unmatched. The CDR3 here is CASSLSLAGEGDTQYF. CDR3 nucleotides: TGTGCCAGCAGTTTAAGCCTAGCGGGAGAGGGAGATACGCAGTATTTT.

This chain connects TRBV6-2 or TRBV6-3 to TRBJ2-2; 12 bases are shared with TRBD2. The V gene end was trimmed by 2 bases and the J gene end by 5 bases; junction bases not matched to a gene: 12. The CDR3 is 19 amino acids. The germline gives CDR1 MNHEY, CDR2 SVGEGT. The CDR3 sequence is CASSYLAGKLAGGTGELFF. The CDR3 DNA reads as TGTGCCAGCAGTTACCTCGCGGGGAAGCTAGCGGGAGGGACCGGGGAGCTGTTTTTT.

The chain has TRBV5-4 and TRBJ2-1, with TRBD2 matching over 16 bases. The CDR3 extends over 15 amino acids. J gave up 7 bases and V 5 bases, and 3 bases lay outside the gene matches. The germline V gene has CDR1 SGHNT and CDR2 YYREEE (reference sequence). The CDR3 region has the DNA TGTGCCAGCAGGGGACTAGCGGGAGGGTCGAATGAGCAGTTCTTC. It codes for CASRGLAGGSNEQFF.

The chain carries TRBV27 and TRBJ2-7, with D perhaps TRBD1 (6 bases). Germline CDR1 and CDR2: MNHEY and SMNVEV (reference sequence). The CDR3 sequence is 15 residues long. V dropped 4 bases and J dropped 7 bases, with 20 bases sitting between them. CDR3 DNA sequence: TGTGCCAGCAGTTCATCCGGGACATGGGTGAGGGAGCAGTACTTC. As protein: CASSSSGTWVREQYF.

The chain uses TRBV13 and TRBJ2-1, with 13 bases fitting TRBD2. The V and J ends lost 7 bases and 3 bases, in that order; junction bases with no gene match: 9. In germline, CDR1 is PRHDT, CDR2 FYEKMQ (reference sequence). There are 17 residues in the CDR3. CDR3 sequence reads: CASTPRTSGGLYNEQFF. The CDR3 bases are TGTGCCAGCACCCCCCGGACTAGCGGGGGCCTCTACAATGAGCAGTTCTTC.

This chain connects TRBV2 to TRBJ1-2, with no clear D. CDR3 length: 14 amino acids. Germline V gives CDR1 SNHLY, CDR2 FYNNEI. Trimming pared 3 bases from V and 4 bases from J, leaving 12 bases between. CDR3 sequence reads: CASSERFLSYGYTF. CDR3 nucleotides: TGTGCCAGCAGTGAGCGATTCCTGAGCTATGGCTACACCTTC.

This sequence joins TRBV25-1 and TRBJ2-7; tentative D call: TRBD1 (5 bases). Trimming removed 4 bases at V and 2 bases at J, with 12 bases between. Germline CDR1 MGHDK, CDR2 SYGVNS. The CDR3 is 14 amino acids. Here the CDR3 DNA reads TGTGCCAGCAGTGGTTGGACACTCACCTACGAGCAGTACTTC. It encodes CASSGWTLTYEQYF.

The V call is TRBV5-6, the J call TRBJ1-2; the D gene is possibly TRBD1 (6 bases). This CDR3 has 14 amino acids. Germline loops: CDR1 SGHDT, CDR2 YYEEEE. Trimming stripped 3 bases from V and 7 bases from J, with 16 bases between. Here the CDR3 DNA reads TGTGCCAGCAGCTCGTGGACAGCTCGGGGTGGCTACACCTTC. Its protein product is CASSSWTARGGYTF.